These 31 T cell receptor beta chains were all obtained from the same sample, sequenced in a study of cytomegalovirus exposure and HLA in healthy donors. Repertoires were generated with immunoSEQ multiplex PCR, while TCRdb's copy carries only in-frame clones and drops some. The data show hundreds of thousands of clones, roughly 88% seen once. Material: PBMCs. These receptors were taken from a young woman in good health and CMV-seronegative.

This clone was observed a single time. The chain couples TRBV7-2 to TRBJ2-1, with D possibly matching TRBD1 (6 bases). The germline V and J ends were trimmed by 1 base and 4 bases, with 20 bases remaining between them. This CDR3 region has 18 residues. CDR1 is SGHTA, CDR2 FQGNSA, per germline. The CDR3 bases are TGTGCCAGCAGCTTAGACGTCGTAGGGGGTCGCAGTTACAATGAGCAGTTCTTC. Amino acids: CASSLDVVGGRSYNEQFF.

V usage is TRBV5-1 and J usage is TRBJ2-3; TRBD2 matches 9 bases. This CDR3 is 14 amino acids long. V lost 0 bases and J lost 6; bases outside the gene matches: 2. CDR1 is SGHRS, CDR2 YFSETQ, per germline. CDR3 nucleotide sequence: TGCGCCAGCAGCTTGGTAGCGGGAGCGGATACGCAGTATTTT. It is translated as CASSLVAGADTQYF.

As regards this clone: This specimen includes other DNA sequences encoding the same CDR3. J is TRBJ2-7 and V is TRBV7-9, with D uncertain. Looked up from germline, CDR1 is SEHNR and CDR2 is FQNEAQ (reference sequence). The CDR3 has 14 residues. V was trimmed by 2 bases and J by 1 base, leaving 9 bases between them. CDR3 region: CASSLSRVSYEQYF. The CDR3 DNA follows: TGTGCCAGCAGCTTATCGAGAGTTTCCTACGAGCAGTACTTC.

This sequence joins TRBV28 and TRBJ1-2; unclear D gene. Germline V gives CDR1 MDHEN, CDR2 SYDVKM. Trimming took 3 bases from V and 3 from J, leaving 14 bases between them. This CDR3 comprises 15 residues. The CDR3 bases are TGTGCCAGCAGTTTTAGATACCGGGTGGACTATGGCTACACCTTC. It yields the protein CASSFRYRVDYGYTF.

The CDR3 DNA is TGTGCCAGCAAACGGGAGGGCCACGAGCAGTACTTC. Translated: CASKREGHEQYF. V gene TRBV27 combines with J gene TRBJ2-7, with TRBD2 matching 8 bases. This CDR3 is built from 12 residues. Germline loops: CDR1 MNHEY, CDR2 SMNVEV (reference sequence). V lost 7 bases and J lost 5; bases outside the gene matches: 4.

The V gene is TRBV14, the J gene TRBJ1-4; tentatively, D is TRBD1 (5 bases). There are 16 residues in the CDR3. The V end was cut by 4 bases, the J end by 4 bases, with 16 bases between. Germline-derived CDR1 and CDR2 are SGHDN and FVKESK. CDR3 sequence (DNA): TGTGCCAGCAGCCCCCTCAGACAGAGACTTAATGAAAAACTGTTTTTT. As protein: CASSPLRQRLNEKLFF.

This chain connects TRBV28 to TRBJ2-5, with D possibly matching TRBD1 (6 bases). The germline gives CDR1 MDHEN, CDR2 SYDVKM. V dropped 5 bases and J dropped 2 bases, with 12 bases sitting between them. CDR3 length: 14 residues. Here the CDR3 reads CASSEDRVQETQYF. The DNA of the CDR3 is TGTGCCAGCAGTGAGGACAGAGTACAAGAGACCCAGTACTTC. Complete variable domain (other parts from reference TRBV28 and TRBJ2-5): DVKVTQSSRYLVKRTGEKVFLECVQDMDHENMFWYRQDPGLGLRLIYFSYDVKMKEKGDIPEGYSVSREKKERFSLILESASTNQTSMYLCASSEDRVQETQYFGPGTRLLVL.

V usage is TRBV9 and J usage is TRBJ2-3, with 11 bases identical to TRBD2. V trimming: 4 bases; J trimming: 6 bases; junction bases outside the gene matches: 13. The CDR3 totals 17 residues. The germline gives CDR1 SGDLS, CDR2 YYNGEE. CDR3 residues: CASSYKILAGEADTQYF. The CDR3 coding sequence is TGTGCCAGCAGCTACAAGATACTAGCGGGAGAGGCGGATACGCAGTATTTT.

CDR3 loop: CASSPSGTSSYEQYF. DNA for the CDR3: TGTGCCAGCAGCCCCAGCGGGACTAGCAGTTACGAGCAGTACTTC. The chain has TRBV9 and TRBJ2-7, with 9 bases aligning to TRBD2. J lost 4 bases, V lost 4 bases, and 9 bases had no gene match. In germline, CDR1 is SGDLS, CDR2 YYNGEE. The CDR3 contains 15 residues.

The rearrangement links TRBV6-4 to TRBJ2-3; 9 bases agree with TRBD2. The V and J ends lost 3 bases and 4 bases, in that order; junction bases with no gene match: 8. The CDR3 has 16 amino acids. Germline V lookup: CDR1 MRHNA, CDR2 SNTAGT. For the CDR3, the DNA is TGTGCCAGCAGTGAAAGTAGCGGGAGAGGGGCAGATACGCAGTATTTT. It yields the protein CASSESSGRGADTQYF.

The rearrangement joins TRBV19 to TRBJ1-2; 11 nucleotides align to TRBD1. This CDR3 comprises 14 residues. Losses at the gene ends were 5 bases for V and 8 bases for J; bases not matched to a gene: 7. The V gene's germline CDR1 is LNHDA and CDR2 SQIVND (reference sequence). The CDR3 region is CASSPSDRGRGYTF. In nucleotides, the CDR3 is TGTGCCAGTAGTCCTTCGGACAGGGGGCGAGGCTACACCTTC.

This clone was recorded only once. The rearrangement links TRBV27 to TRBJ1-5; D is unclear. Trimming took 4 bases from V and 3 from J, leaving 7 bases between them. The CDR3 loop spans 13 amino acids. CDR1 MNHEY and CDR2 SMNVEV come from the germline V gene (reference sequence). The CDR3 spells CASSYRDNQPQHF. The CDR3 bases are TGTGCCAGCAGTTACAGAGACAATCAGCCCCAGCATTTT.

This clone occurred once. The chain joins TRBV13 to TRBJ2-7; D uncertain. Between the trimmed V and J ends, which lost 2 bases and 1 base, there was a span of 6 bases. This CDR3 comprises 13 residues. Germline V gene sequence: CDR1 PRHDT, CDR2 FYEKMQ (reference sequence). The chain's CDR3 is CASSLSRSYEQYF. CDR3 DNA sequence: TGTGCCAGCAGCTTAAGCCGTTCCTACGAGCAGTACTTC.

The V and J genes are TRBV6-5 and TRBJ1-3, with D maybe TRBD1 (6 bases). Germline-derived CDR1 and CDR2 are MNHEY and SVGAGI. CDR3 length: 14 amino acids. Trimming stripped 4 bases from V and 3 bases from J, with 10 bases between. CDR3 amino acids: CASSSPGVGNTIYF. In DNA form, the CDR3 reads TGTGCCAGCAGTTCACCAGGGGTTGGAAACACCATATATTTT.

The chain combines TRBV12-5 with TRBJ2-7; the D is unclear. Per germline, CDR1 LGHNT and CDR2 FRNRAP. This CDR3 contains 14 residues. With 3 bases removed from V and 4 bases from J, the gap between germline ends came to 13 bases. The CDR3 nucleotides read TGTGCTAGTGGTTTTACGGCAGACTCTTACGAGCAGTACTTC. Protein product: CASGFTADSYEQYF.

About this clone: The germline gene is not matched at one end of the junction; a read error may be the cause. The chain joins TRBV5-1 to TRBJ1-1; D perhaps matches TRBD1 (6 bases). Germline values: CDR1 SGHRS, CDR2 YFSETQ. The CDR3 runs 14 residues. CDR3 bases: TGCGCCAGCAGGTTGGGGGCCGTAGGCACTGAAGCTTTCTTT. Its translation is CASRLGAVGTEAFF.

The CDR3 sequence is CASSSLGLAGVNEQFF. The CDR3, as DNA: TGTGCCAGCAGTTCGCTGGGGCTAGCGGGAGTAAATGAGCAGTTCTTC. V gene TRBV6-5 combines with J gene TRBJ2-1; 10 bases align to TRBD2. The germline V gene has CDR1 MNHEY and CDR2 SVGAGI. The CDR3 consists of 16 residues. V was clipped by 4 bases and J by 7 bases; unmatched bases: 10.

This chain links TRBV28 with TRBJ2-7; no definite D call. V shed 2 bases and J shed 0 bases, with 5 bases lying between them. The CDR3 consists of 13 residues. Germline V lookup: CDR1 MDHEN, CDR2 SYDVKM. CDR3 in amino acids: CASSLSASYEQYF. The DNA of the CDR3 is TGTGCCAGCAGTTTAAGCGCCTCCTACGAGCAGTACTTC. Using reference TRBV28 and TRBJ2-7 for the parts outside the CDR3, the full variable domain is DVKVTQSSRYLVKRTGEKVFLECVQDMDHENMFWYRQDPGLGLRLIYFSYDVKMKEKGDIPEGYSVSREKKERFSLILESASTNQTSMYLCASSLSASYEQYFGPGTRLTVT.

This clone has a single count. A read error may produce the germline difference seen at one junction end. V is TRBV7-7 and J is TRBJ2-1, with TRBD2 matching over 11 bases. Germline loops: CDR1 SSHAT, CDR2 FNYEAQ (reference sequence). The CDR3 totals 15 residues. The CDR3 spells CASSLRLAGYNEQFF. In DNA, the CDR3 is TGTGCTAGCAGCCTCAGACTAGCGGGATACAATGAGCAGTTCTTC.

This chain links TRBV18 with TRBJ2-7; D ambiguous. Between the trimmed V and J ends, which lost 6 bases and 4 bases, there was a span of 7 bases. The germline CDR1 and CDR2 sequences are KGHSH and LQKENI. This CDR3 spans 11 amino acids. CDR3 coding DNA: TGTGCCAGCTCTTCCTCTTACGAGCAGTACTTC. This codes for CASSSSYEQYF.

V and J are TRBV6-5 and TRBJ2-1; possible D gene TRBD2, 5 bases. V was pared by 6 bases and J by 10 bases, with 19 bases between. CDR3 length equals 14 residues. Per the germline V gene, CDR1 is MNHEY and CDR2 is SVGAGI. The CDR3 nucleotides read TGTGCCAGCAGAGCTTCCCGTAAAGCGGAGGAGCAGTTCTTC. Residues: CASRASRKAEEQFF.

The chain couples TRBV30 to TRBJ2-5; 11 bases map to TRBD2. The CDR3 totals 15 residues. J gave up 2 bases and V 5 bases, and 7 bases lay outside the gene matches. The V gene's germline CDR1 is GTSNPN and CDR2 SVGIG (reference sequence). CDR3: CAWDAGTSGQETQYF. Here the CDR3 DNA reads TGTGCCTGGGACGCCGGGACTAGCGGACAAGAGACCCAGTACTTC.

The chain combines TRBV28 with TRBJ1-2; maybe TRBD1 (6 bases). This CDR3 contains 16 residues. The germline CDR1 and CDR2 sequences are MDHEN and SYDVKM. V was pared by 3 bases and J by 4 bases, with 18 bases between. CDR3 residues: CASSFMVGGVPYGYTF. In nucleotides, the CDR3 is TGTGCCAGCAGTTTTATGGTAGGGGGAGTACCCTATGGCTACACCTTC.

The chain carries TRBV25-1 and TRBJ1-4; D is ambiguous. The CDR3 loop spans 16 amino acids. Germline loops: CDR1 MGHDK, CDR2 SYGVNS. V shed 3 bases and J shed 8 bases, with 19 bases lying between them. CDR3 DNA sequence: TGTGCCAGCAGTGATGGGGTCATCATCGGCGGGGAAAAACTGTTTTTT. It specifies CASSDGVIIGGEKLFF.

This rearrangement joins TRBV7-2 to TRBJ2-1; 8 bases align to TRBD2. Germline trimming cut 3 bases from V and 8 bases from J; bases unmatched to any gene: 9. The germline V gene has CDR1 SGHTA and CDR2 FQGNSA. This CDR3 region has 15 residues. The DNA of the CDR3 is TGTGCCAGCAGCTTTTTAGCGGGGAGCCATGATGAGCAGTTCTTC. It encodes CASSFLAGSHDEQFF.

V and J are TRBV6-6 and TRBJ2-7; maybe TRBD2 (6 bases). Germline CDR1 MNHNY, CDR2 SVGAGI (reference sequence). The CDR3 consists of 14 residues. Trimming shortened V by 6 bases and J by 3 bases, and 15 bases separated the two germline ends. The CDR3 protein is CASRQTGLNYEQYF. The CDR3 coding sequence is TGTGCCAGCAGACAGACGGGACTCAACTACGAGCAGTACTTC.

CDR3 sequence: CATSREPSGTQYF. DNA for the CDR3: TGTGCCACCAGCAGAGAGCCCAGCGGAACGCAGTATTTT. The chain joins TRBV15 to TRBJ2-3, with D perhaps TRBD2 (5 bases). CDR1 is LNHNV and CDR2 is YYDKDF in the germline V gene (reference sequence). The CDR3 extends over 13 amino acids. The germline V and J ends were trimmed by 0 bases and 9 bases, with 10 bases remaining between them.

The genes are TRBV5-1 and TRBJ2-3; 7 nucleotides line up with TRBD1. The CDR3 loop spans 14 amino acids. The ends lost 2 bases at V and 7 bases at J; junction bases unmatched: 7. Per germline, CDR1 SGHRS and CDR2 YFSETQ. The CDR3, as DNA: TGCGCCAGCAGCTTCGACAGGGCCCGCAATACGCAGTATTTT. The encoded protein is CASSFDRARNTQYF.

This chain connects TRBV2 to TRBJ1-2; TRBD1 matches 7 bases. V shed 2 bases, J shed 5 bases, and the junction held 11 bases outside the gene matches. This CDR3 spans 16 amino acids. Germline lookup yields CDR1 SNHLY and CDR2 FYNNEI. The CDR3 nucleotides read TGTGCCAGCAGTGAATATAGGACAGGAGCTGAGTATGGCTACACCTTC. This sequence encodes CASSEYRTGAEYGYTF.

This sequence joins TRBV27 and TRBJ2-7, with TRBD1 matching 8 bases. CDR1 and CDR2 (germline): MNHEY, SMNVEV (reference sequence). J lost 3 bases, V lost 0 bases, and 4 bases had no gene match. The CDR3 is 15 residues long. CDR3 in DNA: TGTGCCAGCAGTTTATCGGGACAGGTTGGCTACGAGCAGTACTTC. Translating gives CASSLSGQVGYEQYF.

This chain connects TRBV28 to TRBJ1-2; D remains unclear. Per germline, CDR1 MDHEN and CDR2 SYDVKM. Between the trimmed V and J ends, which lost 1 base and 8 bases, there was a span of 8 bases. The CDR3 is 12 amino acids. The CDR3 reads CASSLFLEGYTF. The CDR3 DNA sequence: TGTGCCAGCAGTTTATTTTTGGAGGGCTACACCTTC.